These 22 T cell receptor beta chains originate from one sample sequenced in a study of PD-1 blockade in classical Hodgkin lymphoma. Brentuximab vedotin exposure varied among the patients, all of whom had relapsed after autologous stem cell transplantation. This table comes from immunoSEQ multiplex PCR, and its TCRdb copy is limited to in-frame clones, with some not included. Among about 76,000 clones, around 90% were seen once, and the ten largest hold roughly a fifth. The sample consisted of peripheral blood mononuclear cells (PBMCs), taken at baseline. The source is a human donor with classical Hodgkin lymphoma.

V and J are TRBV5-1 and TRBJ2-7, with 7 bases identical to TRBD1. This CDR3 has 14 residues. After removal of 0 bases from V and 3 bases from J, the junction contained 3 bases not matched to a gene. The germline CDR1 and CDR2 sequences are SGHRS and YFSETQ. CDR3 in amino acids: CASSLEQGDYEQYF. For the CDR3, the DNA is TGCGCCAGCAGCTTGGAGCAGGGGGACTACGAGCAGTACTTC.

Concerning this clone itself: The same CDR3 can be traced to other DNA sequences in this sample. The chain is built from TRBV19 and TRBJ1-1; possible D gene TRBD1, 5 bases. Germline loops: CDR1 LNHDA, CDR2 SQIVND (reference sequence). The CDR3 has 14 amino acids. The V and J ends lost 3 bases and 2 bases respectively, with 10 bases between them. In nucleotides, the CDR3 is TGTGCCAGTAGTATCGGGACTCTTAACACTGAAGCTTTCTTT. It specifies CASSIGTLNTEAFF.

V usage is TRBV19 and J usage is TRBJ1-3; D remains unclear. Per the germline V gene, CDR1 is LNHDA and CDR2 is SQIVND (reference sequence). This CDR3 contains 14 residues. Trimming took off 0 bases at V and 0 bases at J, with 3 bases between the two ends. CDR3 loop: CASSIDDSGNTIYF. The CDR3 DNA reads TGTGCCAGTAGTATAGATGACTCTGGAAACACCATATATTTT.

The chain recombines TRBV30 with TRBJ1-1; D may be TRBD1 (6 bases). The V end lost 1 base, the J end lost 0 bases, and 9 bases lay between the germline ends. In germline, CDR1 is GTSNPN, CDR2 SVGIG (reference sequence). This CDR3 has 14 amino acids. The CDR3 region has the DNA TGTGCCTGGAGTGAAGGGGGAATGAACACTGAAGCTTTCTTT. As protein: CAWSEGGMNTEAFF.

This clone showed up many times. The rearrangement joins TRBV7-9 to TRBJ2-7; TRBD2 might be the D (7 bases). V lost 5 bases and J 7 bases, leaving 18 bases between the germline ends. Germline values: CDR1 SEHNR, CDR2 FQNEAQ (reference sequence). This CDR3 region has 14 residues. The CDR3 DNA reads as TGTGCCAGCAGCCCTCCGGGGGGCGCGGGGGAGCAGTACTTC. Translation gives CASSPPGGAGEQYF. The whole variable domain, filled in from reference TRBV7-9 and TRBJ2-7, reads DTGVSQNPRHKITKRGQNVTFRCDPISEHNRLYWYRQTLGQGPEFLTYFQNEAQLEKSRLLSDRFSAERPKGSFSTLEIQRTEQGDSAMYLCASSPPGGAGEQYFGPGTRLTVT.

CDR3 nucleotide sequence: TGTGCCAGCAGTTTGTCCGGGACTAACCGGAACAATGAGCAGTTCTTC. Protein: CASSLSGTNRNNEQFF. The chain couples TRBV27 to TRBJ2-1; 7 nucleotides agree with TRBD2. With V trimmed by 3 bases and J by 5 bases, 10 bases remained unmatched. Looked up from germline, CDR1 is MNHEY and CDR2 is SMNVEV (reference sequence). The CDR3 consists of 16 residues.

This rearrangement joins TRBV4-3 to TRBJ2-7; no firm D call. Germline lookup yields CDR1 LGHNA and CDR2 YSLEER. V was cut by 0 bases and J by 7 bases, with 13 bases left in between. CDR3 size: 14 residues. CDR3 coding DNA: TGCGCCAGCAGCCAAGACTCAGGAGTAGGAGAGCAGTACTTC. Its protein product is CASSQDSGVGEQYF.

This chain uses TRBV7-8 with TRBJ1-1, with D unresolved. The CDR3 is 14 amino acids. The V gene lost 8 bases and the J gene lost 1 base, with 14 bases spanning the gap. Germline CDR1 SGHVS, CDR2 FQNEAQ. In nucleotides, the CDR3 is TGTGCCAGCCTAGGCGGGCCCAAGAACACTGAAGCTTTCTTT. Amino acids: CASLGGPKNTEAFF.

The chain has TRBV7-9 and TRBJ1-2; TRBD1 matches 7 bases. The CDR3 length is 13 residues. V lost 4 bases, J lost 6 bases, and 5 bases stayed unmatched. In germline, CDR1 is SEHNR, CDR2 FQNEAQ (reference sequence). The CDR3 is CASSSRGRDGYTF. The CDR3 nucleotides are TGTGCCAGCAGCTCCAGGGGGAGGGATGGCTACACCTTC.

The V call is TRBV28, the J call TRBJ2-3; 9 bases fit TRBD1. CDR1 and CDR2 (germline): MDHEN, SYDVKM. The CDR3 runs 15 residues. Unmatched junction bases numbered 9, after V lost 8 bases and J lost 3 bases. The CDR3 loop is CASQPTGGLTDTQYF. The CDR3 DNA sequence: TGTGCCAGCCAACCAACAGGGGGCTTGACAGATACGCAGTATTTT.

This clone was recorded a few times. V and J are TRBV10-3 and TRBJ1-1; the D is unclear. CDR3 size: 13 residues. CDR1 is ENHRY and CDR2 is SYGVKD in the germline V gene. V was cut by 4 bases and J by 1 base, with 7 bases left in between. The CDR3 here is CAISGERNTEAFF. DNA of the CDR3: TGTGCCATCAGTGGTGAACGGAACACTGAAGCTTTCTTT.

This rearrangement joins TRBV7-2 to TRBJ1-5; no firm D call. The germline V gene encodes CDR1 SGHTA and CDR2 FQGNSA. Trimming took off 4 bases at V and 5 bases at J, with 9 bases between the two ends. This CDR3 spans 13 amino acids. The chain's CDR3 is CASSSRVDQPQHF. For the CDR3, the DNA is TGTGCCAGCAGCTCCCGCGTGGATCAGCCCCAGCATTTT. Full variable domain (rest looked up from reference TRBV7-2 and TRBJ1-5): GAGVSQSPSNKVTEKGKDVELRCDPISGHTALYWYRQSLGQGLEFLIYFQGNSAPDKSGLPSDRFSAERTGGSVSTLTIQRTQQEDSAVYLCASSSRVDQPQHFGDGTRLSIL.

V usage is TRBV28 and J usage is TRBJ2-1, with D perhaps matching TRBD1 (6 bases). CDR1 is MDHEN, CDR2 SYDVKM, per germline. This CDR3 has 16 residues. The ends were cut back, 4 bases at V and 2 bases at J, with 15 bases in the middle. CDR3 DNA: TGTGCCAGCAGTTATACGGACAGTAGGCCCTACAATGAGCAGTTCTTC. Residues: CASSYTDSRPYNEQFF.

The chain uses TRBV19 and TRBJ1-4; 7 nucleotides align to TRBD1. J lost 4 bases, V lost 4 bases, and 3 bases had no gene match. Germline values: CDR1 LNHDA, CDR2 SQIVND (reference sequence). This CDR3 region has 14 residues. As DNA, the CDR3 is TGTGCCAGTAGTACACGACAGGGTAATGAAAAACTGTTTTTT. Residues: CASSTRQGNEKLFF. Variable domain in full (rest from reference TRBV19 and TRBJ1-4): DGGITQSPKYLFRKEGQNVTLSCEQNLNHDAMYWYRQDPGQGLRLIYYSQIVNDFQKGDIAEGYSVSREKKESFPLTVTSAQKNPTAFYLCASSTRQGNEKLFFGSGTQLSVL.

The V and J genes are TRBV29-1 and TRBJ1-1; no definite D call. This CDR3 spans 14 amino acids. V was cut by 6 bases and J by 0 bases, with 14 bases left in between. Germline CDR1 reads SQVTM; CDR2 reads ANQGSEA. The CDR3 spells CSVRTANMNTEAFF. CDR3 DNA: TGCAGCGTCCGGACGGCTAACATGAACACTGAAGCTTTCTTT.

This rearrangement joins TRBV27 to TRBJ1-1; weak D call: TRBD1 (6 bases). CDR3 size: 16 residues. Trimming left V 5 bases short and J 0 bases short, with 16 bases between. The V gene's germline CDR1 is MNHEY and CDR2 SMNVEV (reference sequence). This CDR3 is CASSPSNRVMNTEAFF. In nucleotides, the CDR3 is TGTGCCAGCAGTCCTTCTAACAGGGTCATGAACACTGAAGCTTTCTTT.

J is TRBJ1-4 and V is TRBV7-9; D ambiguous. CDR3 length: 16 amino acids. Trimming removed 0 bases from V and 6 bases from J, with 14 bases in between. From germline, CDR1 is SEHNR and CDR2 FQNEAQ (reference sequence). The CDR3 protein is CASSLAIGESDEKLFF. As DNA, the CDR3 is TGTGCCAGCAGCTTAGCTATCGGGGAGAGTGATGAAAAACTGTTTTTT.

This clone was counted between two and nine times. The rearrangement uses TRBV4-1 and TRBJ1-5; 10 bases align to TRBD1. V was pared by 6 bases and J by 3 bases, with 2 bases of the junction left unmatched. This CDR3 spans 14 amino acids. CDR1 is MGHRA and CDR2 is YSYEKL in the germline V gene. The DNA for the CDR3 is TGCGCCAGCAGGGGGACAGGGGTCAATCAGCCCCAGCATTTT. Translation gives CASRGTGVNQPQHF.

J is TRBJ2-7 and V is TRBV5-1; no definite D call. The CDR3 totals 12 residues. V was pared by 8 bases and J by 0 bases, with 9 bases between. CDR1 is SGHRS, CDR2 YFSETQ, per germline. The CDR3 bases are TGCGCCAGGCTGACCTCCTCCTACGAGCAGTACTTC. Encoded protein: CARLTSSYEQYF.

This chain links TRBV7-2 with TRBJ2-3; 7 nucleotides line up with TRBD2. The CDR3 covers 16 residues. Trimming removed 4 bases from V and 2 bases from J; junction bases left unmatched: 9. The germline V gene encodes CDR1 SGHTA and CDR2 FQGNSA. CDR3 loop: CASSSLGTTYTDTQYF. Written as DNA, the CDR3 is TGTGCCAGCAGCTCTCTCGGGACTACCTACACAGATACGCAGTATTTT.

The chain is built from TRBV20-1 and TRBJ2-3, with TRBD2 matching 8 bases. Germline CDR1 DFQATT, CDR2 SNEGSKA (reference sequence). The CDR3 runs to 10 residues. CDR3 coding DNA: TGCAGGACTAGCGCAGATACGCAGTATTTT. Translating it yields CRTSADTQYF.

The rearrangement joins TRBV27 to TRBJ1-1; no definite D call. V lost 5 bases, J lost 0 bases, and 13 bases lay in between. The germline CDR1 and CDR2 sequences are MNHEY and SMNVEV (reference sequence). The CDR3 runs to 15 residues. The CDR3 DNA is TGTGCCAGCAGTCCTACGGACTTTCTGAACACTGAAGCTTTCTTT. Translation: CASSPTDFLNTEAFF.